This T cell receptor beta chain came from a study of control samples from healthy donors and cancer patients. This clone was found once. The CDR3 extends over 14 amino acids. The V and J ends lost 0 bases and 4 bases respectively, with 10 bases between them. Germline V gene lookup returns CDR1 SGHRS and CDR2 YFSETQ. Libraries were prepared by immunoSEQ multiplex PCR; TCRdb keeps only in-frame clonotypes and omits some of them. The data show just under 75,000 clones, roughly 90% seen once. The chain carries TRBV5-1 and TRBJ1-1; tentatively, D is TRBD1 (6 bases). Material: blood. The origin of this receptor is a woman aged 50 to 60 in good health. The CDR3 is CASSLAGGGTEAFF. CDR3 nucleotide sequence: TGCGCCAGCAGCTTGGCCGGAGGGGGCACTGAAGCTTTCTTT.